These 32 T cell receptor beta chains were all obtained from the same sample, sequenced in a study of blood T cell repertoires in COVID-19. Generated by immunoSEQ multiplex PCR, the TCRdb table keeps only in-frame clones and is missing some. The repertoire holds 130,000 to 150,000 clones, with about 86% as singletons. Sequencing was done on a sample of peripheral blood. The receptors stem from a human donor in a cohort sampled during active COVID-19.

In DNA form, the CDR3 reads TGTGCCAGTAGTAGCCGGACAGGGGGGAGCCGGGAGCAGTACTTC. Its protein is CASSSRTGGSREQYF. This chain connects TRBV19 to TRBJ2-7, with 10 bases that match TRBD1. The V gene end was trimmed by 4 bases and the J gene end by 7 bases; junction bases not matched to a gene: 10. This CDR3 is 15 amino acids long. Germline V CDR1 and CDR2: LNHDA, SQIVND (reference sequence).

The rearrangement links TRBV9 to TRBJ1-2, with unresolved D. Per germline, CDR1 SGDLS and CDR2 YYNGEE. The CDR3 covers 13 residues. V gave up 0 bases and J gave up 7 bases, with 10 bases separating them. The CDR3 spells CASSVVSGGGYTF. In DNA form, the CDR3 reads TGTGCCAGCAGCGTAGTGTCAGGAGGTGGCTACACCTTC.

The V gene is TRBV15, the J gene TRBJ2-7; 12 bases align to TRBD2. This CDR3 comprises 16 residues. The V gene's germline CDR1 is LNHNV and CDR2 YYDKDF (reference sequence). With V trimmed by 3 bases and J by 3 bases, 6 bases remained unmatched. CDR3 bases: TGTGCCACCAGCAGCCAAAGGGGACTAGCGGGCTACGAGCAGTACTTC. Its translation: CATSSQRGLAGYEQYF.

A few counts support this clone. The J gene is TRBJ2-1, the V gene TRBV2; 10 bases fit TRBD2. Germline V CDR1 and CDR2: SNHLY, FYNNEI. V was pared by 4 bases and J by 4 bases, with 7 bases of the junction left unmatched. This CDR3 is 16 amino acids long. This CDR3 is CASSGPLAGVYNEQFF. The CDR3 DNA sequence: TGTGCCAGCAGTGGCCCGCTAGCGGGAGTTTACAATGAGCAGTTCTTC.

This clone was found a few times. DNA for the CDR3: TGTGCCAGCAGCCAAGATGGTGCAGGTATTAATGAGCAGTTCTTC. Its protein product is CASSQDGAGINEQFF. The V and J genes are TRBV14 and TRBJ2-1; no firm D call. Germline lookup yields CDR1 SGHDN and CDR2 FVKESK. This CDR3 has 15 residues. Deletions cut 0 bases from V and 7 bases from J, with 13 bases between.

The rearrangement uses TRBV5-4 and TRBJ2-6; no firm D call. Germline CDR1 and CDR2: SGHNT and YYREEE (reference sequence). The CDR3 sequence is 15 residues long. Trimming cost V 0 bases and J 0 bases, with 4 bases left between them. CDR3 DNA sequence: TGTGCCAGCAGCTTGGGCAGCTCTGGGGCCAACGTCCTGACTTTC. Encoded protein: CASSLGSSGANVLTF.

The chain is built from TRBV9 and TRBJ2-3, with a weak D call TRBD2 (5 bases). From germline, CDR1 is SGDLS and CDR2 YYNGEE. Trimming removed 4 bases at V and 0 bases at J, with 18 bases between. The CDR3 contains 17 residues. The CDR3 loop reads CASSPRGIRTSTDTQYF. The CDR3 DNA is TGTGCCAGCAGCCCCCGAGGGATTAGAACTAGCACAGATACGCAGTATTTT.

Details on this clone: This CDR3 is also generated by other DNA sequences in the sample. J is TRBJ2-1 and V is TRBV19, with D hard to call. Trimming shortened V by 3 bases and J by 7 bases, and 10 bases separated the two germline ends. The CDR3 is 13 residues long. CDR1 and CDR2 (germline): LNHDA, SQIVND (reference sequence). In DNA form, the CDR3 reads TGTGCCAGTAGTATTTTGGCTTATAATGAGCAGTTCTTC. Amino acids: CASSILAYNEQFF.

The chain couples TRBV6-1 to TRBJ1-6, with D possibly matching TRBD1 (5 bases). The germline V and J ends were trimmed by 0 bases and 8 bases, with 17 bases remaining between them. The CDR3 is made up of 17 amino acids. Germline values: CDR1 MNHNS, CDR2 SASEGT. Here the CDR3 DNA reads TGTGCCAGCAGTGAAGCGCCCCCTAGGGGTAGTTATTCACCCCTCCACTTT. Residues: CASSEAPPRGSYSPLHF.

The V gene is TRBV5-6, the J gene TRBJ1-5, with D perhaps matching TRBD1 (5 bases). Germline lookup yields CDR1 SGHDT and CDR2 YYEEEE. Trimming shortened V by 4 bases and J by 6 bases, and 11 bases separated the two germline ends. The CDR3 length is 13 residues. The CDR3 coding sequence is TGTGCCAGCAGCCCGGGGGGGGGTCAGCCCCAGCATTTT. It yields the protein CASSPGGGQPQHF.

The chain recombines TRBV4-3 with TRBJ2-2; D is unclear. Germline-derived CDR1 and CDR2 are LGHNA and YSLEER. The CDR3 is made up of 14 amino acids. V was cut by 0 bases and J by 8 bases, with 10 bases left in between. DNA for the CDR3: TGCGCCAGCAGCCAAGATTATAGCCAAGGGGAGCTGTTTTTT. The encoded protein is CASSQDYSQGELFF.

The CDR3 coding sequence is TGTGCCAGTAGTTCAGCCCTAGACCGGGGGAGTGTCTACGAGCAGTACTTC. Protein sequence: CASSSALDRGSVYEQYF. The chain joins TRBV19 to TRBJ2-7, with a weak D call TRBD2 (6 bases). With 5 bases removed from V and 3 bases from J, the gap between germline ends came to 23 bases. This CDR3 is 17 amino acids long. Per the germline V gene, CDR1 is LNHDA and CDR2 is SQIVND (reference sequence).

The chain combines TRBV5-3 with TRBJ1-5; 12 nucleotides line up with TRBD1. TRBV5-3 is identified as an open reading frame with a role that is uncertain. Losses at the gene ends were 5 bases for V and 4 bases for J; bases not matched to a gene: 22. CDR3 size: 21 residues. The CDR3 DNA reads as TGTGCCAGAAGGCGACCGTTAGCTCGAACGGGACAGGGGGCGCGGAATCAGCCCCAGCATTTT. Its protein product is CARRRPLARTGQGARNQPQHF.

This clone was seen once. The chain couples TRBV15 to TRBJ2-7, with TRBD2 matching 11 bases. CDR1 and CDR2 (germline): LNHNV, YYDKDF (reference sequence). J was trimmed by 8 bases and V by 6 bases; bases with no gene match: 9. CDR3 length: 14 residues. CDR3 in amino acids: CATRLAGEGGKQYF. DNA for the CDR3: TGTGCCACCAGACTAGCGGGAGAGGGTGGGAAGCAGTACTTC.

This rearrangement joins TRBV2 to TRBJ2-6; D might be TRBD1 (6 bases). Deletions cut 8 bases from V and 2 bases from J, with 13 bases between. There are 15 residues in the CDR3. Germline lookup yields CDR1 SNHLY and CDR2 FYNNEI. CDR3 sequence reads: CASYREAAGANVLTF. The CDR3 region has the DNA TGTGCCAGCTACAGGGAAGCGGCTGGGGCCAACGTCCTGACTTTC.

The chain links TRBV27 to TRBJ2-7; D is ambiguous. CDR1 is MNHEY and CDR2 is SMNVEV in the germline V gene (reference sequence). CDR3 length: 13 residues. V was cut by 3 bases and J by 2 bases, with 8 bases left in between. CDR3 bases: TGTGCCAGCAGTTTCAGGTCCCCCTACGAGCAGTACTTC. Amino acids: CASSFRSPYEQYF.

The rearrangement joins TRBV7-2 to TRBJ2-7; 14 bases fit TRBD2. Per the germline V gene, CDR1 is SGHTA and CDR2 is FQGNSA. The CDR3 is 17 amino acids. V trimming: 2 bases; J trimming: 0 bases; junction bases outside the gene matches: 3. CDR3 in DNA: TGTGCCAGCAGCTTAAGGACTAGCGGGAGGCACTCCTACGAGCAGTACTTC. Translated: CASSLRTSGRHSYEQYF.

The chain combines TRBV6-6 with TRBJ1-5, with a tentative D call TRBD1 (5 bases). CDR1 MNHNY and CDR2 SVGAGI come from the germline V gene (reference sequence). The ends were cut back, 0 bases at V and 4 bases at J, with 13 bases in the middle. The CDR3 runs 16 residues. CDR3 amino acids: CASSYSSGLGNQPQHF. The CDR3 DNA is TGTGCCAGCAGTTACTCGTCAGGGTTAGGGAATCAGCCCCAGCATTTT.

The chain has TRBV6-2 or TRBV6-3 and TRBJ1-2; D call uncertain. In germline, CDR1 is MNHEY, CDR2 SVGEGT. V shed 6 bases and J shed 6 bases, with 11 bases lying between them. This CDR3 has 12 amino acids. The CDR3 is CASSPISNGYTF. DNA of the CDR3: TGTGCCAGCAGCCCCATCAGTAATGGCTACACCTTC.

V usage is TRBV6-6 and J usage is TRBJ1-4; D unresolved. This CDR3 has 13 amino acids. Germline V lookup: CDR1 MNHNY, CDR2 SVGAGI (reference sequence). Trimming pared 7 bases from V and 2 bases from J, leaving 8 bases between. CDR3 amino acids: CASNRVTNEKLFF. Written as DNA, the CDR3 is TGTGCCAGCAACAGAGTTACTAATGAAAAACTGTTTTTT.

The rearrangement links TRBV5-8 to TRBJ1-1; 10 bases match TRBD1. Germline CDR1 reads SGHTS; CDR2 reads YDEGEE. V lost 7 bases to trimming and J lost 4 bases; unmatched junction nucleotides: 19. This CDR3 contains 18 residues. The CDR3 DNA is TGTGCCAGCCCGGGACAGGGGTATCGAGAGGGTAGGAGCACTGAAGCTTTCTTT. It codes for CASPGQGYREGRSTEAFF.

This clone has a handful of counts. The J gene is TRBJ2-1, the V gene TRBV9; 8 bases match TRBD2. V trimming: 5 bases; J trimming: 0 bases; junction bases outside the gene matches: 4. The CDR3 has 15 residues. Germline values: CDR1 SGDLS, CDR2 YYNGEE. Written as DNA, the CDR3 is TGTGCCAGCAGTGCAAGCGGGAGCTCCTACAATGAGCAGTTCTTC. The encoded protein is CASSASGSSYNEQFF. Full variable domain (remainder filled in from reference TRBV9 and TRBJ2-1): DSGVTQTPKHLITATGQRVTLRCSPRSGDLSVYWYQQSLDQGLQFLIQYYNGEERAKGNILERFSAQQFPDLHSELNLSSLELGDSALYFCASSASGSSYNEQFFGPGTRLTVL.

Comments on this clone: This sample also contains other DNA sequences that code for the same CDR3. CDR3 loop: CASSVVAGDFNEQFF. CDR3 DNA: TGTGCCAGCAGCGTAGTAGCGGGAGATTTTAATGAGCAGTTCTTC. The chain uses TRBV9 and TRBJ2-1, with 9 nucleotides matching TRBD2. J was trimmed by 7 bases and V by 0 bases; bases with no gene match: 5. Germline loops: CDR1 SGDLS, CDR2 YYNGEE. This CDR3 has 15 residues.

CDR3 sequence (DNA): TGTGCCAGCCGCCCGGGACAGTCCTATGGCTACACCTTC. It encodes CASRPGQSYGYTF. The J gene is TRBJ1-2, the V gene TRBV6-2 or TRBV6-3; 7 bases match TRBD1. The junction had 7 bases not matched to a gene; V was cut back by 8 bases and J by 4 bases. CDR1 is MNHEY, CDR2 SVGEGT, per germline. The CDR3 totals 13 residues.

The rearrangement links TRBV28 to TRBJ1-5; 8 bases align to TRBD1. Losses at the gene ends were 1 base for V and 5 bases for J; bases not matched to a gene: 7. This CDR3 spans 16 amino acids. Looked up from germline, CDR1 is MDHEN and CDR2 is SYDVKM. CDR3 nucleotides: TGTGCCAGCAGTTTATTGGTAGCAGGGGGCTATCAGCCCCAGCATTTT. Residues: CASSLLVAGGYQPQHF.

The V and J genes are TRBV7-9 and TRBJ1-6, with 8 bases identical to TRBD1. Trimming at V came to 1 base and at J to 9 bases, leaving 2 bases not matched to a gene. The CDR3 has 14 residues. Germline CDR1 SEHNR, CDR2 FQNEAQ (reference sequence). CDR3 protein: CASSLGTGSSPLHF. The CDR3 nucleotides are TGTGCCAGCAGCTTAGGGACAGGGAGTTCACCCCTCCACTTT. Using reference TRBV7-9 and TRBJ1-6 for the parts outside the CDR3, the full variable domain is DTGVSQNPRHKITKRGQNVTFRCDPISEHNRLYWYRQTLGQGPEFLTYFQNEAQLEKSRLLSDRFSAERPKGSFSTLEIQRTEQGDSAMYLCASSLGTGSSPLHFGNGTRLTVT.

The chain carries TRBV29-1 and TRBJ2-2; 7 nucleotides agree with TRBD1. The CDR3 loop spans 13 amino acids. The ends lost 7 bases at V and 7 bases at J; junction bases unmatched: 9. Germline CDR1 and CDR2: SQVTM and ANQGSEA. The CDR3 region is CSGRQGSIGELFF. CDR3 bases: TGCAGCGGCCGACAGGGTTCAATCGGGGAGCTGTTTTTT.

The V gene is TRBV20-1, the J gene TRBJ2-7, with a possible D match to TRBD1 (5 bases). Germline V gene sequence: CDR1 DFQATT, CDR2 SNEGSKA (reference sequence). Trimming cost V 3 bases and J 2 bases, with 8 bases left between them. This CDR3 is 12 amino acids long. CDR3 bases: TGCAGTGCTAGTGGACAAACCTACGAGCAGTACTTC. Amino acids: CSASGQTYEQYF.

This rearrangement joins TRBV19 to TRBJ2-1, with 10 bases fitting TRBD2. This CDR3 is 13 amino acids long. Germline V gene lookup returns CDR1 LNHDA and CDR2 SQIVND (reference sequence). Trimming removed 3 bases from V and 12 bases from J; junction bases left unmatched: 5. The CDR3 DNA sequence: TGTGCCAGTAGTATTGAGCGGGGGGGGTGGCAGTTCTTC. Its protein is CASSIERGGWQFF.

This rearrangement joins TRBV4-2 to TRBJ2-3; TRBD1 matches at 9 bases. With 2 bases clipped from V and 4 bases from J, the junction kept 4 bases outside the gene matches. The CDR3 is made up of 15 amino acids. Looked up from germline, CDR1 is LGHNA and CDR2 is YNFKEQ. The CDR3 DNA reads TGTGCCAGCAGCCAACCGGGACAGGGAGCAGATACGCAGTATTTT. Translation: CASSQPGQGADTQYF.

The chain links TRBV19 to TRBJ1-2, with a tentative D call TRBD1 (6 bases). CDR1 is LNHDA, CDR2 SQIVND, per germline (reference sequence). The CDR3 consists of 14 residues. With 7 bases removed from V and 2 bases from J, the gap between germline ends came to 14 bases. CDR3 coding DNA: TGTGCCAGTAACCACCCGGGGGGCAACTATGGCTACACCTTC. Protein: CASNHPGGNYGYTF. The full variable domain, completed using reference TRBV19 and TRBJ1-2, is DGGITQSPKYLFRKEGQNVTLSCEQNLNHDAMYWYRQDPGQGLRLIYYSQIVNDFQKGDIAEGYSVSREKKESFPLTVTSAQKNPTAFYLCASNHPGGNYGYTFGSGTRLTVV.

The rearrangement joins TRBV5-1 to TRBJ2-1, with 9 bases aligning to TRBD1. The germline gives CDR1 SGHRS, CDR2 YFSETQ. Trimming at V came to 2 bases and at J to 3 bases, leaving 3 bases not matched to a gene. This CDR3 comprises 15 residues. CDR3 in DNA: TGCGCCAGCAGCTTACAGGGGGCGTTCTACAATGAGCAGTTCTTC. Translated, it gives CASSLQGAFYNEQFF.